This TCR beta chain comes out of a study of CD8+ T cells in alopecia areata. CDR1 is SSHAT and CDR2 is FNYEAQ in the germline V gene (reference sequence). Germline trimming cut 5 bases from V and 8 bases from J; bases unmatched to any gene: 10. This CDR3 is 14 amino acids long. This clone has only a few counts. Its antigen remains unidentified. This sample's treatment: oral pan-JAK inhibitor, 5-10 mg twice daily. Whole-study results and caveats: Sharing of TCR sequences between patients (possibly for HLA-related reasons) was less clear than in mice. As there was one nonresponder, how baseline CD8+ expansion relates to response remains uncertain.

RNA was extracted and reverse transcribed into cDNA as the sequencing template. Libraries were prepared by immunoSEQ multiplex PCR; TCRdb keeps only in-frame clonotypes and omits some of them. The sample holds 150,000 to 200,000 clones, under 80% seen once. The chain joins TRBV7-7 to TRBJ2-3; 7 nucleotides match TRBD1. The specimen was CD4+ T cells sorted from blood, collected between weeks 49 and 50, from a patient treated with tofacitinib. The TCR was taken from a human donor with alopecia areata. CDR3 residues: CASSRGTDKATQYF. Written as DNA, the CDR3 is TGTGCCAGCAGCCGAGGGACAGACAAGGCTACGCAGTATTTT.